The sequence of this T cell receptor beta chain was determined in a study of shared clonotypes between healthy human individuals (dated by TCRdb to the early 2020s). Regarding the study in general: The cohort comprised a couple of women and a few men aged 18 to 49 years. Per donor, three plates each were used for CD4 naive and CD4 memory, two for CD8 naive, and one for CD8 memory. Blood TCR repertoires of about 5 healthy adults were deeply sequenced to estimate repertoire size and the extent of clonotype sharing between individuals. Different laboratories and diverse techniques were used to prepare libraries and sequence TCR repertoires, to increase sequencing depth and limit assay-specific biases. Each donor's leukapheresis produced roughly between about 0.9 and 9.5 billion PBMCs. On the study overall, not on this receptor specifically: Pairwise subsampling indicated that sequencing depth was expected to affect the degree of clonotype sharing among donors. The genetic and exposure-history diversity represented was limited by the small number of donors. Larger estimated clonotype richness was generally found for naive subsets than for memory subsets. Sampling was limited to blood, and TCR repertoires in tissue likely differ from TCR repertoires in blood. Sharing across four donors was observed for 4.5% to 6.5% of naive CD4, under 4% of naive CD8, 2% to 2.5% of memory CD4, and around 0.42% of memory CD8 clonotypes. Clonotypes shared by all four sorted-subset donors showed higher generation probabilities than non-shared clonotypes. Incomplete sequencing was indicated by rarefaction of sorted-subset datasets, despite the large sequencing depth.

With regard to this clone: It has no known antigen specificity. Per-base quality was not reported, and no clone a single base away is much larger than it.

Healthy HIV-negative adults with no recently reported acute infections or vaccinations were included as donors. All donors were Caucasian adults living in Nashville, Tennessee, USA. CD4+ T cells were enriched by magnetic negative selection; naive cells were then positively selected on CD45RA, and the negative fraction formed the memory subset. After blood collection by leukapheresis, PBMCs were isolated using Ficoll-Histopaque density gradient centrifugation and then cryopreserved in the vapor phase of liquid nitrogen. Analytical flow cytometry was used to check the purity and quantity of every magnetically sorted T cell population. From each sorted fraction, genomic DNA was isolated and quantified by UV absorbance on a Nanodrop 2000c. V loses 3 bases of germline sequence and J loses 0 bases, and the interval between the two ends is 9 bases. CDR1 and CDR2 (LGHNA, YSLEER) derive from the germline V gene. Including cysteine and phenylalanine, the CDR3 has 14 amino acids. Only CDR3 DNA is held: 42 bases, read in frame from base 1.

Using the deep immunoSEQ assay, TCR CDR3 regions were amplified from genomic DNA by multiplex PCR. Extracted genomic DNA from each cell subset was distributed evenly across all wells of several immunoSEQ 96-well plates, and each plate was treated as a replicate. For sorted subsets, 200 ng of genomic DNA, equivalent to around 31,000 T cell genomes, went into each replicate PCR. The purified libraries were quantified using a Qubit 3.0 fluorometer, sized with a Bioanalyzer 2100, and then quantified again using the KAPA Library Quantification kit. Every immunoSEQ 96-well plate was sequenced on a dedicated single-read 150-cycle Illumina NextSeq 550 flow cell. The paper's processing steps were these. The immunoSEQ output contained only junctional sequences without quality scores, so filtering could not match that applied to full-length reads. To assign V/J genes and CDR3, sequences were annotated against IMGT germline references using PyIR, a Python wrapper for IgBLAST v1.9. Reads were filtered out if the reads had weak V/J assignments (E-value above 1e-6), no CDR3, stop codons, out-of-frame junctions, or ambiguous translated residues. V3J clonotypes were defined as sequences sharing the same inferred V gene, J gene, and CDR3 amino acid sequence. Percentage overlap between repertoires was computed as shared unique clonotypes divided by the size of the smaller repertoire. Three approaches were used to assess repertoire richness: RTK rarefaction, the Chao1 estimator, and Recon v2.1 estimates of unobserved clonotypes. Generation probabilities for all TCRbeta clonotypes obtained by the gDNA method from several donors were computed using OLGA. TCRdb carries this immuneACCESS record with in-frame sequences only. Its versions omit some clonotypes, under half of them owing to an unresolved V gene in the studies checked, with the rest unexplained. V and J calls and clone size are those listed in that table; D and trimming were worked out from the DNA. The sample table records about 2.3 million clones; just over 90% of these occur just once. 0.39% of the sample lies in the top ten.

This chain is built from TRBV4-3 and TRBJ2-7, with TRBD1 tentatively as D gene (5 bases match). The sample consisted of naive CD4+ T cells from PBMCs. According to the study, the label for this sample's cell subset or site signals: CD45RA+ positively selected. The sequence derives from a man aged 18 to 30 in good health. Some clones in this sample may be carry-over from other donors' samples. The CDR3 protein: CASSHWGSSYEQYF. The DNA is TGCGCCAGCAGCCATTGGGGCAGCTCCTACGAGCAGTACTTC.